The 2 T cell receptor beta chains below were found in one sample sequenced in a study of response to subunit inactivated influenza vaccine. TCRdb passed the RT-PCR reads through MiXCR, listing each CDR3 protein once. The sample lists under 200,000 distinct CDR3 sequences; around 10% were seen once. Source: CD8+ T cells sorted from PBMCs, taken around 2 years after vaccination. These receptors all come from a man aged 45-69 years who received an inactivated influenza vaccine.

This clonotype has a count of ten or more. The chain employs TRBV20-1 and TRBJ2-7, with TRBD1 matching over 11 bases. Looked up from germline, CDR1 is DFQATT and CDR2 is SNEGSKA (reference sequence). The CDR3 covers 14 residues. The junction had 4 bases not matched to a gene; V was cut back by 6 bases and J by 0 bases. CDR3 nucleotides: TGCAGTGCAGATGGACAGGGGGCCTCCTACGAGCAGTACTTC. Its translation: CSADGQGASYEQYF.

This clonotype was recorded at least ten times. The genes are TRBV4-1 and TRBJ2-7, with 9 bases that match TRBD1. Germline values: CDR1 MGHRA, CDR2 YSYEKL. The CDR3 sequence is 16 residues long. The junction had 7 bases not matched to a gene; V was cut back by 3 bases and J by 1 base. CDR3 residues: CASSQETGTGSYEQYF. In DNA form, the CDR3 reads TGCGCCAGCAGCCAGGAAACCGGGACAGGGTCCTACGAGCAGTACTTC.